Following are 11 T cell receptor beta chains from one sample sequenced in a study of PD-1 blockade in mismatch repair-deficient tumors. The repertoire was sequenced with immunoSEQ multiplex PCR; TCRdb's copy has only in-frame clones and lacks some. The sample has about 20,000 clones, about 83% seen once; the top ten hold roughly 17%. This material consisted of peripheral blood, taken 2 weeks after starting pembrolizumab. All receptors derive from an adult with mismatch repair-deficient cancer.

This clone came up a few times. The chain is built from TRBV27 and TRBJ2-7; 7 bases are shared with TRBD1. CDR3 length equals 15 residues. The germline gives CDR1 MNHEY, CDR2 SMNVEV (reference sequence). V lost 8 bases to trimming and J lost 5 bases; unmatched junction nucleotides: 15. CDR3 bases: TGTGCCAGCGGTCTGACAGGGAACGGTGTAAACGAGCAGTACTTC. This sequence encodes CASGLTGNGVNEQYF.

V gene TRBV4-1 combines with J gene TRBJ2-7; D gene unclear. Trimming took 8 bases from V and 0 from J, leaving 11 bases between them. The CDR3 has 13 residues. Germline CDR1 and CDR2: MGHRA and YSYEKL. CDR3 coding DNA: TGCGCCAGCGGGCCAACGCCCTCCTACGAGCAGTACTTC. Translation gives CASGPTPSYEQYF.

The DNA for the CDR3 is TGTGCCTGGACTCTCTCAGGGGCCCTTCAAGAGACCCAGTACTTC. Residues: CAWTLSGALQETQYF. The chain is built from TRBV30 and TRBJ2-5; maybe TRBD1 (6 bases). The CDR3 contains 15 residues. V was shortened by 4 bases and J by 2 bases, with 17 bases between the two germline ends. Germline-derived CDR1 and CDR2 are GTSNPN and SVGIG (reference sequence).

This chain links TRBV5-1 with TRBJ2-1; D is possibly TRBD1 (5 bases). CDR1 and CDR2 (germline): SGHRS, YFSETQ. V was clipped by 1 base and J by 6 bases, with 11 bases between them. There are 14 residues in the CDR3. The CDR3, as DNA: TGCGCCAGCAGCTTGCAGTCTAGGGGCAATGAGCAGTTCTTC. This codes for CASSLQSRGNEQFF.

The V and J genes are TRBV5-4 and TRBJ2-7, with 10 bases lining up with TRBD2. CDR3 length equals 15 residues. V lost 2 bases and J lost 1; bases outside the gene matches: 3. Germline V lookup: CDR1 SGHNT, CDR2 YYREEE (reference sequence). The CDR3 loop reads CASSLAGGPSYEQYF. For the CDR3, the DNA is TGTGCCAGCAGCTTAGCGGGAGGGCCTTCCTACGAGCAGTACTTC.

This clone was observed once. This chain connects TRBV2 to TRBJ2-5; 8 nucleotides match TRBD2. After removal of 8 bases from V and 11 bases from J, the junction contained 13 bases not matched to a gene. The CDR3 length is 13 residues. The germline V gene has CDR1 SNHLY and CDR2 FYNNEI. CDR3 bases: TGTGCCAGCTTGGGACTAGAACTTCGCCAGCAGTACTTC. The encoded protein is CASLGLELRQQYF.

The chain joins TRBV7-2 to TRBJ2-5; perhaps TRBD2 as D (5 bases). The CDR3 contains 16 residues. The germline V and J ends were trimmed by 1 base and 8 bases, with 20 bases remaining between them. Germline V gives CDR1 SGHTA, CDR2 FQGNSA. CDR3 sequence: CASSLVYSVVPGTQYF. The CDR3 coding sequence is TGTGCCAGCAGCTTAGTGTACAGCGTCGTTCCGGGAACCCAGTACTTC.

The CDR3 nucleotides read TGTGCCAGTAGTATAGCAGGGGCCTACGAGCAGTACTTC. It yields the protein CASSIAGAYEQYF. The chain employs TRBV19 and TRBJ2-7; possible D gene TRBD1, 6 bases. This CDR3 is 13 amino acids long. Trimming took off 1 base at V and 2 bases at J, with 6 bases between the two ends. From germline, CDR1 is LNHDA and CDR2 SQIVND (reference sequence).

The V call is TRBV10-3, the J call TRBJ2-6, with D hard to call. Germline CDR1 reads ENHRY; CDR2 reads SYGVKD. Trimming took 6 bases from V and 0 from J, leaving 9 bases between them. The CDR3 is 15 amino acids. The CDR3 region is CAISGRISGANVLTF. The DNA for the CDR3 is TGTGCCATCAGCGGACGGATCTCTGGGGCCAACGTCCTGACTTTC.

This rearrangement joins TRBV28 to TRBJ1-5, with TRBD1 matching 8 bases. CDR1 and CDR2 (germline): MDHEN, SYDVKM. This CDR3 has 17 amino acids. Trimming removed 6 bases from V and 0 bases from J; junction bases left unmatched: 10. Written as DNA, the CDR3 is TGTGCCAGCAGCTCCGGGACAGGCGAGTATAGCAATCAGCCCCAGCATTTT. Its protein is CASSSGTGEYSNQPQHF.

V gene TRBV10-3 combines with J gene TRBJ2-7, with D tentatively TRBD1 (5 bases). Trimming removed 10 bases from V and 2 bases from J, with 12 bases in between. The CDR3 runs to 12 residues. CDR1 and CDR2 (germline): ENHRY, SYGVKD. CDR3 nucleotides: TGTGCCACCGGACACGAGACCTACGAGCAGTACTTC. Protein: CATGHETYEQYF.